What follows are 5 T cell receptor beta chains derived from one specimen sequenced in a study of T cells in localized non-small cell lung cancer. The table came from immunoSEQ multiplex PCR; TCRdb's copy has only in-frame clones and leaves some out. The sample gives under 35,000 clones, roughly 90% of which show up once; over 3.5% is in the top ten. Sequenced here: peripheral blood mononuclear cells, sampled before any cancer treatment. The receptors were gathered from a woman aged 40 to 75 with stage III lung adenocarcinoma.

Here the CDR3 DNA reads TGTGCCAGCAGCCTCCGGGGAGGAACTGAAGCTTTCTTT. Residues: CASSLRGGTEAFF. The rearrangement links TRBV28 to TRBJ1-1; D gene ambiguous. The CDR3 runs 13 residues. Germline V gives CDR1 MDHEN, CDR2 SYDVKM. Trimming left V 6 bases short and J 5 bases short, with 13 bases between.

The chain carries TRBV5-5 and TRBJ1-3; 7 nucleotides align to TRBD1. CDR1 is SGHKS and CDR2 is YYEKEE in the germline V gene (reference sequence). The CDR3 extends over 16 amino acids. The V and J ends lost 3 bases and 0 bases, in that order; junction bases with no gene match: 6. The CDR3 sequence: CASSSSDRLSGNTIYF. For the CDR3, the DNA is TGTGCCAGCAGCTCTTCGGACAGGCTCTCTGGAAACACCATATATTTT.

The chain links TRBV7-2 to TRBJ2-2, with D possibly being TRBD1 or TRBD2 (5 bases each). This CDR3 has 15 amino acids. Trimming left V 5 bases short and J 0 bases short, with 10 bases between. CDR1 is SGHTA, CDR2 FQGNSA, per germline. The CDR3 reads CASSVGPANTGELFF. The CDR3 nucleotides are TGTGCCAGCAGCGTGGGACCCGCGAACACCGGGGAGCTGTTTTTT.

The V and J genes are TRBV15 and TRBJ2-7; D is uncertain. Between the trimmed V and J ends, which lost 0 bases and 4 bases, there was a span of 7 bases. This CDR3 contains 13 residues. CDR1 and CDR2 from the germline V gene are LNHNV and YYDKDF (reference sequence). The CDR3 nucleotides are TGTGCCACCAGCAGAGATAGGCCATACGAGCAGTACTTC. Protein product: CATSRDRPYEQYF.

V gene TRBV9 combines with J gene TRBJ2-7; 10 bases align to TRBD2. The V segment lost 0 bases and the J segment 2 bases; nucleotides outside the gene matches: 8. The V gene's germline CDR1 is SGDLS and CDR2 YYNGEE. This CDR3 contains 17 residues. CDR3 DNA: TGTGCCAGCAGCGTAGAGGACGTCCTAGCGGGAGCCTACGAGCAGTACTTC. Residues: CASSVEDVLAGAYEQYF. Variable domain in full (rest from reference TRBV9 and TRBJ2-7): DSGVTQTPKHLITATGQRVTLRCSPRSGDLSVYWYQQSLDQGLQFLIQYYNGEERAKGNILERFSAQQFPDLHSELNLSSLELGDSALYFCASSVEDVLAGAYEQYFGPGTRLTVT.